The 26 T cell receptor beta chains reported below all come from one sample, sequenced in a study of CXCR3-negative and CXCR3-positive naive CD8 T cells. Study results and caveats: TRB CDR3s of CXCR3-positive naive cells were more hydrophobic than those of CXCR3-negative naive cells.

Researchers prepared the TRB cDNA libraries using 5' RACE with UMI labels. TCRdb re-called the 5' RACE reads and shows each CDR3 protein once, DNA omitted. There are more than 100,000 distinct CDR3 sequences in the sample, with 0.4% to 0.5% held by the top ten. These TCRs' antigens remain unknown. The sequenced sample was naive CXCR3+ CD8+ T cells from blood. Stated subset: CD45RO-CCR7+CD27+CD95- naive CD8+ T cells expressing CXCR3 (TNR3+). The receptor set was obtained from a human donor in good health. Some clones in this sample may be carry-over from other donors' samples.

The chain is built from TRBV13 and TRBJ2-4; the D call of TRBD1 rests on TCRdb alone, since no DNA is present to check it. Germline loops: CDR1 PRHDT, CDR2 FYEKMQ (reference sequence). This CDR3 is built from 14 residues. This CDR3 reads CASSFTGGVNIQYF.

This chain links TRBV20-1 with TRBJ2-7. CDR3 size: 14 residues. CDR1 is DFQATT and CDR2 is SNEGSKA in the germline V gene (reference sequence). The chain's CDR3 is CSARDFEGAYEQYF.

The CDR3 spells CASSLPSGPSYEQYF. The chain couples TRBV11-1 to TRBJ2-7; TCRdb calls TRBD2, which cannot be checked without DNA. Per germline, CDR1 SGHAT and CDR2 FQDESV (reference sequence). CDR3 length: 15 amino acids.

V and J are TRBV7-9 and TRBJ2-7; TCRdb gives TRBD1 as the D gene, but with no DNA this cannot be confirmed. The CDR3 contains 16 residues. Germline V gene lookup returns CDR1 SEHNR and CDR2 FQNEAQ (reference sequence). CDR3 loop: CASSDPLGPSAYEQYF.

The chain uses TRBV7-2 and TRBJ2-7; the TRBD1 assignment by TCRdb is unverifiable without DNA. This CDR3 contains 14 residues. Germline V lookup: CDR1 SGHTA, CDR2 FQGNSA. CDR3 protein: CASSLSGTGSPQYF.

The rearrangement joins TRBV10-2 to TRBJ2-1. This CDR3 has 11 amino acids. Germline lookup yields CDR1 WSHSY and CDR2 SAAADI. This CDR3 reads CASSEPDQQFF.

The chain carries TRBV4-3 and TRBJ2-1; TCRdb's assignment of TRBD1 cannot be checked, as there is no DNA. CDR3 size: 18 residues. CDR1 LGHNA and CDR2 YSLEER come from the germline V gene. CDR3 protein: CASSQDKGAGDPYNEQFF.

The rearrangement uses TRBV28 and TRBJ2-1; TCRdb's assignment of TRBD2 cannot be checked, as there is no DNA. Germline CDR1 and CDR2: MDHEN and SYDVKM. This CDR3 has 18 amino acids. Here the CDR3 reads CASSLIASGGDSYNEQFF.

The chain combines TRBV7-6 with TRBJ2-7; absent DNA, TCRdb's TRBD1 call cannot be checked. CDR1 and CDR2 (germline): SGHVS, FNYEAQ. The CDR3 totals 14 residues. The CDR3 sequence is CASSFGQGNYEQYF.

The chain has TRBV10-2 and TRBJ2-2. Germline V lookup: CDR1 WSHSY, CDR2 SAAADI. The CDR3 sequence is 16 residues long. CDR3: CASSEGRIFYTGELFF.

This chain joins TRBV29-1 and TRBJ1-1; with no DNA, the TCRdb D assignment of TRBD1 cannot be verified. The CDR3 loop spans 11 amino acids. Germline CDR1 and CDR2: SQVTM and ANQGSEA. The chain's CDR3 is CSVELPGKAFF.

V and J are TRBV5-1 and TRBJ2-1. The germline V gene encodes CDR1 SGHRS and CDR2 YFSETQ. CDR3 length: 14 residues. CDR3: CASSLSYSYNEQFF.

This chain uses TRBV9 with TRBJ2-7; the TRBD1 assignment by TCRdb is unverifiable without DNA. This CDR3 region has 13 residues. CDR1 SGDLS and CDR2 YYNGEE come from the germline V gene. The CDR3 region is CASSPGSGDTQYF.

The CDR3 reads CSVPGNSYEQYF. The chain joins TRBV29-1 to TRBJ2-7. The CDR3 is 12 residues long. Germline V gene data show CDR1 as SQVTM and CDR2 as ANQGSEA.

V is TRBV7-9 and J is TRBJ2-7; TCRdb's D gene call, TRBD1, goes unchecked for lack of DNA. CDR3 size: 13 residues. Germline values: CDR1 SEHNR, CDR2 FQNEAQ (reference sequence). CDR3 protein: CASSWDRGNEQYF.

This chain uses TRBV29-1 with TRBJ2-7. CDR3 length: 13 residues. Germline lookup yields CDR1 SQVTM and CDR2 ANQGSEA. CDR3 sequence reads: CSVYLSETYEKYF.

The chain uses TRBV29-1 and TRBJ2-7. Per germline, CDR1 SQVTM and CDR2 ANQGSEA. This CDR3 is 13 amino acids long. The CDR3 spells CSVEGQTSYEQYF.

The chain recombines TRBV7-6 with TRBJ1-5. From germline, CDR1 is SGHVS and CDR2 FNYEAQ. The CDR3 contains 15 residues. The CDR3 loop reads CASSLRGWSNQPQHF.

The chain recombines TRBV7-2 with TRBJ2-7; the TRBD1 assignment by TCRdb is unverifiable without DNA. From germline, CDR1 is SGHTA and CDR2 FQGNSA. The length of the CDR3 is 13 residues. Here the CDR3 reads CASSYGTRVEQYF.

V usage is TRBV27 and J usage is TRBJ2-4; TCRdb gives TRBD1 as the D gene, but with no DNA this cannot be confirmed. This CDR3 region has 14 residues. CDR1 and CDR2 (germline): MNHEY, SMNVEV (reference sequence). The CDR3 sequence: CASSVRGGKNIQYF.

The chain is built from TRBV24-1 and TRBJ2-4; checking the TCRdb D call of TRBD1 is not possible without DNA. Germline V gives CDR1 KGHDR, CDR2 SFDVKD. This CDR3 spans 15 amino acids. CDR3 loop: CATSDHRGPLDIQYF.

The chain recombines TRBV6-1 with TRBJ1-2; TCRdb proposes TRBD1, but this gene call is untestable without DNA. The CDR3 contains 16 residues. Germline V gene lookup returns CDR1 MNHNS and CDR2 SASEGT. CDR3 amino acids: CASNFKGGYVNYGYTF.

This chain uses TRBV7-3 with TRBJ2-7; without DNA, the TCRdb call of TRBD2 cannot be checked. The CDR3 has 13 residues. CDR1 and CDR2 from the germline V gene are SGHTA and FQGTGA. The chain's CDR3 is CASSYQWEGEQYF.

The rearrangement uses TRBV9 and TRBJ2-3; without DNA, the TCRdb call of TRBD1 cannot be checked. CDR1 is SGDLS and CDR2 is YYNGEE in the germline V gene. The CDR3 sequence is 14 residues long. The CDR3 sequence: CASSVDEGRDTQYF.

The chain is built from TRBV12-3 or TRBV12-4 and TRBJ2-5; with no DNA, the TCRdb D assignment of TRBD2 cannot be verified. The CDR3 is 15 amino acids. The CDR3 region is CASTPSLAAVEAQYF.

This chain connects TRBV23-1 to TRBJ2-1; checking the TCRdb D call of TRBD2 is not possible without DNA. TRBV23-1 is reported as an ORF; its role is uncertain. This CDR3 contains 15 residues. The CDR3 is CASSQSGGFYNEQFF.